What follows describes a single TCR beta chain. The antigen is undetermined. Data came from immunoSEQ multiplex PCR; TCRdb stores just in-frame clones and leaves some out. The sample carries 2,600 or so clones, roughly 80% recorded once. All donors had upfront surgery without preoperative chemotherapy, radiotherapy or any immunotherapy. Normal lung samples lay at least 2 cm from the tumor margin. Germline V gives CDR1 SGHRS, CDR2 YFSETQ. The V gene lost 0 bases and the J gene lost 5 bases, with 17 bases spanning the gap. There are 16 residues in the CDR3. This sample is drawn from a study of T cells and copy number aberrations in small-cell lung cancer. Study conclusions and caveats: Compared with adjacent lung tissue, tumors had lower T-cell richness and clonality and non-significantly lower density.

This sequence was found in a woman aged 45-59 years with small cell lung cancer. The specimen sequenced was normal tissue next to the tumor. J is TRBJ1-1 and V is TRBV5-1; no clear D. The CDR3 DNA follows: TGCGCCAGCAGCTTGGATACTTTATATTCGAATACTGAAGCTTTCTTT. Its protein product is CASSLDTLYSNTEAFF.